These 20 T cell receptor beta chains were all obtained from the same sample, sequenced in a study of regulatory T cells. Their cognate antigens are unknown. The primer mix had 52 TRBV and 13 TRBJ primers. The repertoire was sequenced with immunoSEQ multiplex PCR; TCRdb's copy has only in-frame clones and lacks some. The sample holds 30,000 to 40,000 clones, 70% to 90% seen once. Study observations and caveats: Hydrophobic residues at CDR3 positions 6 and 7 were enriched in conventional CD4+ T cells of CD3G-deficient patients.

Sequenced sample: conventional CD4+ T cells sorted from blood. All receptors come from a person aged 18 to 30 with CD3G deficiency.

This clone was counted a single time. The rearrangement joins TRBV5-1 to TRBJ2-7; 9 positions agree with TRBD2. CDR1 is SGHRS, CDR2 YFSETQ, per germline. The CDR3 has 14 residues. V lost 5 bases to trimming and J lost 7 bases; unmatched junction nucleotides: 10. The CDR3, as DNA: TGCGCCAGCAGGCGACTAGCGGCCGTTGGGGAGCAGTACTTC. Amino acid sequence: CASRRLAAVGEQYF.

This clone was counted only a few times. The rearrangement links TRBV6-1 to TRBJ1-4; D remains ambiguous. This CDR3 contains 13 residues. Looked up from germline, CDR1 is MNHNS and CDR2 is SASEGT. Trimming took off 3 bases at V and 6 bases at J, with 8 bases between the two ends. The CDR3 DNA reads TGTGCCAGCAGTGAGTGGCTAGATGAAAAACTGTTTTTT. Translated: CASSEWLDEKLFF.

In this sample, this clone turned up once. This chain connects TRBV7-9 to TRBJ2-7; tentative D call: TRBD2 (5 bases). The CDR3 contains 15 residues. Germline V gives CDR1 SEHNR, CDR2 FQNEAQ (reference sequence). V was cut by 1 base and J by 2 bases, with 12 bases left in between. The CDR3 is CASSLGADPAYEQYF. CDR3 bases: TGTGCCAGCAGCTTAGGAGCGGACCCTGCCTACGAGCAGTACTTC.

This clone came up once. V is TRBV7-9 and J is TRBJ2-2; TRBD1 is a possible D gene (6 bases). The V gene's germline CDR1 is SEHNR and CDR2 FQNEAQ (reference sequence). CDR3 length: 13 amino acids. V was clipped by 6 bases and J by 2 bases, with 7 bases between them. The CDR3 sequence: CASRGTNTGELFF. For the CDR3, the DNA is TGTGCCAGCAGGGGGACAAACACCGGGGAGCTGTTTTTT. Based on the CDR3 plus reference TRBV7-9 and TRBJ2-2, the full variable domain is DTGVSQNPRHKITKRGQNVTFRCDPISEHNRLYWYRQTLGQGPEFLTYFQNEAQLEKSRLLSDRFSAERPKGSFSTLEIQRTEQGDSAMYLCASRGTNTGELFFGEGSRLTVL.

The chain is built from TRBV18 and TRBJ2-5; 7 bases agree with TRBD2. The germline V gene encodes CDR1 KGHSH and CDR2 LQKENI. V was pared by 9 bases and J by 2 bases, with 6 bases of the junction left unmatched. The CDR3 covers 13 residues. The CDR3, as DNA: TGTGCCAGTCAGCGGGGCCAACAAGAGACCCAGTACTTC. Amino acid sequence: CASQRGQQETQYF. The whole variable domain, remainder taken from reference TRBV18 and TRBJ2-5, is NAGVMQNPRHLVRRRGQEARLRCSPMKGHSHVYWYRQLPEEGLKFMVYLQKENIIDESGMPKERFSAEFPKEGPSILRIQQVVRGDSAAYFCASQRGQQETQYFGPGTRLLVL.

V gene TRBV5-1 combines with J gene TRBJ2-1; the D is unclear. V was pared by 0 bases and J by 5 bases, with 9 bases between. The CDR3 is 14 residues long. Germline V gene lookup returns CDR1 SGHRS and CDR2 YFSETQ. The CDR3 here is CASSLAGVNNEQFF. CDR3 coding DNA: TGCGCCAGCAGCTTGGCGGGTGTTAACAATGAGCAGTTCTTC. The variable domain in full, with the rest retrieved from reference TRBV5-1 and TRBJ2-1, is KAGVTQTPRYLIKTRGQQVTLSCSPISGHRSVSWYQQTPGQGLQFLFEYFSETQRNKGNFPGRFSGRQFSNSRSEMNVSTLELGDSALYLCASSLAGVNNEQFFGPGTRLTVL.

The chain carries TRBV19 and TRBJ1-1, with 10 positions matching TRBD1. With V trimmed by 8 bases and J by 6 bases, 6 bases remained unmatched. Germline V CDR1 and CDR2: LNHDA, SQIVND (reference sequence). The CDR3 sequence is 13 residues long. The CDR3 bases are TGTGCCAGTGGCCCGACAGGGGGCCCTGAAGCTTTCTTT. It encodes CASGPTGGPEAFF.

The rearrangement uses TRBV10-3 and TRBJ1-2; tentatively, D is TRBD1 (6 bases). V was trimmed by 4 bases and J by 7 bases, leaving 19 bases between them. The CDR3 consists of 15 residues. Looked up from germline, CDR1 is ENHRY and CDR2 is SYGVKD. The CDR3 DNA reads TGTGCCATCAGTGTTGATGGGGGGCCCTCCGGTGGCTACACCTTC. Its protein is CAISVDGGPSGGYTF.

The rearrangement uses TRBV7-2 and TRBJ2-6, with D hard to call. Per the germline V gene, CDR1 is SGHTA and CDR2 is FQGNSA. Trimming left V 5 bases short and J 2 bases short, with 10 bases between. The CDR3 extends over 15 amino acids. CDR3 in DNA: TGTGCCAGCAGCCCAGCCAGGACTGGGGCCAACGTCCTGACTTTC. Protein: CASSPARTGANVLTF.

As for this clone: The sample holds other DNA sequences that translate to the same CDR3. V and J are TRBV5-1 and TRBJ1-1; D is ambiguous. CDR1 is SGHRS and CDR2 is YFSETQ in the germline V gene. V dropped 1 base and J dropped 1 base, with 5 bases sitting between them. The CDR3 covers 13 residues. DNA for the CDR3: TGCGCCAGCAGCTTGTGGGAGAACACTGAAGCTTTCTTT. Translating it yields CASSLWENTEAFF.

The chain is built from TRBV11-3 and TRBJ2-3, with D perhaps matching TRBD1 or TRBD2 (6 bases each). The CDR3 extends over 15 amino acids. The V end was cut by 3 bases, the J end by 5 bases, with 15 bases between. Germline V CDR1 and CDR2: SGHNT, YENEEA. In nucleotides, the CDR3 is TGTGCCAGCAGCTTGGGGGGCCATCGGGGAGATACGCAGTATTTT. This sequence encodes CASSLGGHRGDTQYF.

This clone has a handful of counts. In the same sample, other DNA sequences code for this CDR3. The chain recombines TRBV7-9 with TRBJ1-2; D ambiguous. The CDR3 consists of 14 residues. Trimming cost V 3 bases and J 2 bases, with 10 bases left between them. CDR1 is SEHNR and CDR2 is FQNEAQ in the germline V gene (reference sequence). The CDR3 bases are TGTGCCAGCAGCTTCGGCGCGGGGAACTATGGCTACACCTTC. The encoded protein is CASSFGAGNYGYTF.

The chain employs TRBV6-1 and TRBJ1-2; D gene unclear. From germline, CDR1 is MNHNS and CDR2 SASEGT. The CDR3 spans 12 residues. The V end was cut by 2 bases, the J end by 5 bases, with 6 bases between. The CDR3 spells CASSETPYGYTF. CDR3 DNA sequence: TGTGCCAGCAGTGAAACCCCTTATGGCTACACCTTC.

This sequence joins TRBV4-1 and TRBJ2-1; weak D call: TRBD1 (5 bases). The CDR3 is 15 amino acids. V lost 1 base, J lost 3 bases, and 10 bases lay in between. Looked up from germline, CDR1 is MGHRA and CDR2 is YSYEKL. This chain's CDR3 is CASSQGIQDYNEQFF. The CDR3, as DNA: TGCGCCAGCAGCCAAGGTATACAGGACTACAATGAGCAGTTCTTC.

The sample holds a few counts of this clone. This sequence joins TRBV5-1 and TRBJ2-2, with a possible D match to TRBD2 (6 bases). Trimming shortened V by 3 bases and J by 4 bases, and 10 bases separated the two germline ends. The germline V gene encodes CDR1 SGHRS and CDR2 YFSETQ. The CDR3 spans 14 residues. The CDR3: CASSSEGSTGELFF. For the CDR3, the DNA is TGCGCCAGCAGCTCGGAGGGATCCACCGGGGAGCTGTTTTTT.

This clone came up a few times. V gene TRBV5-1 combines with J gene TRBJ2-1; no clear D. The CDR3 runs to 14 residues. The V end was cut by 0 bases, the J end by 0 bases, with 4 bases between. Germline values: CDR1 SGHRS, CDR2 YFSETQ. CDR3 residues: CASSLDGSYNEQFF. CDR3 bases: TGCGCCAGCAGCTTGGACGGCTCCTACAATGAGCAGTTCTTC.

The chain uses TRBV28 and TRBJ2-7; D is unresolved. Germline V gene data show CDR1 as MDHEN and CDR2 as SYDVKM. The CDR3 loop spans 13 amino acids. V lost 8 bases and J 0 bases, leaving 11 bases between the germline ends. The CDR3 bases are TGTGCCAGCCGTGACACCAACTCCTACGAGCAGTACTTC. Its protein product is CASRDTNSYEQYF.

CDR3 coding DNA: TGTGCCAGCAGTTACGGAGATACGCAGTATTTT. This encodes CASSYGDTQYF. The rearrangement uses TRBV6-6 and TRBJ2-3; D is unclear. The germline CDR1 and CDR2 sequences are MNHNY and SVGAGI (reference sequence). This CDR3 contains 11 residues. Trimming removed 2 bases from V and 5 bases from J, with 2 bases in between.

This clone has only one observation. In DNA, the CDR3 is TGTGCCAGCAGTCCTCGCCGGAGCCTCTATGGCTACACCTTC. It codes for CASSPRRSLYGYTF. The chain is built from TRBV28 and TRBJ1-2; no firm D call. V lost 5 bases and J 4 bases, leaving 14 bases between the germline ends. The CDR3 length is 14 residues. Germline V CDR1 and CDR2: MDHEN, SYDVKM.

This clone was observed once. This chain links TRBV7-9 with TRBJ2-5; no reliable D call. Trimming stripped 11 bases from V and 5 bases from J, with 15 bases between. The CDR3 extends over 12 amino acids. Germline CDR1 and CDR2: SEHNR and FQNEAQ (reference sequence). The CDR3 reads CADSLGRETQYF. CDR3 DNA sequence: TGTGCCGATTCTCTCGGGCGGGAGACCCAGTACTTC.